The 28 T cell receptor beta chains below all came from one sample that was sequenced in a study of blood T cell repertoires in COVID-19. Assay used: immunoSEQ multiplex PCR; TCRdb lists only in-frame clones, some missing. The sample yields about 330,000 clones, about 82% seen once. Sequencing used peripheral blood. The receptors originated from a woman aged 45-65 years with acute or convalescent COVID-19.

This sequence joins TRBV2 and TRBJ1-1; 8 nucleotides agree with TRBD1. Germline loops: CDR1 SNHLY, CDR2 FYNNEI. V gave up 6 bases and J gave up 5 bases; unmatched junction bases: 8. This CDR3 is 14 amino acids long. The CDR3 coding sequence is TGTGCCAGCAGGGGGACAGGTGTGGGAACTGAAGCTTTCTTT. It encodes CASRGTGVGTEAFF. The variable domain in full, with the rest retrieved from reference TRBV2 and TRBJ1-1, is EPEVTQTPSHQVTQMGQEVILRCVPISNHLYFYWYRQILGQKVEFLVSFYNNEISEKSEIFDDQFSVERPDGSNFTLKIRSTKLEDSAMYFCASRGTGVGTEAFFGQGTRLTVV.

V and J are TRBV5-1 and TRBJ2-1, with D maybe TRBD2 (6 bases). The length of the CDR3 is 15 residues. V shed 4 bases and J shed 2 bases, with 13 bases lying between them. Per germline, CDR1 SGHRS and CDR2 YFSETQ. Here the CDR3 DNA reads TGCGCCAGCAGCCTGACGGGGGATACCTACAATGAGCAGTTCTTC. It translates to CASSLTGDTYNEQFF.

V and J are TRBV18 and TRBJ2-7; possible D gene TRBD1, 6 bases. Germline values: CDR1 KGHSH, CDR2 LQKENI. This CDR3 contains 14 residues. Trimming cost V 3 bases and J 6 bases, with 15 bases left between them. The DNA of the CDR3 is TGTGCCAGCTCACCTCGGGACAAATCTGCCGAGCAGTACTTC. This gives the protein CASSPRDKSAEQYF.

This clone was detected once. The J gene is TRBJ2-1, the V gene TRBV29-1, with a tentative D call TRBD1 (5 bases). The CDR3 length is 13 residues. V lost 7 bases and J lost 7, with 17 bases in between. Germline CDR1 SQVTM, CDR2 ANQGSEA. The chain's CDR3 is CSAKGWALNEQFF. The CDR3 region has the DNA TGCAGCGCTAAGGGGTGGGCGTTGAATGAGCAGTTCTTC.

The CDR3 is CASSRQGYGTDTQYF. CDR3 DNA sequence: TGTGCCAGCAGTCGGCAGGGTTACGGCACAGATACGCAGTATTTT. V usage is TRBV6-5 and J usage is TRBJ2-3; D is possibly TRBD1 (5 bases). Trimming left V 5 bases short and J 1 base short, with 13 bases between. This CDR3 has 15 residues. The V gene's germline CDR1 is MNHEY and CDR2 SVGAGI.

CDR3 in DNA: TGCAGTGCCGACAGGAATGGCTACACCTTC. This encodes CSADRNGYTF. This chain joins TRBV20-1 and TRBJ1-2, with D tentatively TRBD1 (6 bases). The CDR3 is 10 amino acids. Germline V CDR1 and CDR2: DFQATT, SNEGSKA (reference sequence). Trimming cost V 6 bases and J 6 bases, with 8 bases left between them.

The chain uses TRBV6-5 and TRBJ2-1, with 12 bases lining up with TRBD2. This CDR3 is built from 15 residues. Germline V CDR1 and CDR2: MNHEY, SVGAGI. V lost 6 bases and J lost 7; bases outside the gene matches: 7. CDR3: CASSPLTSGSNEQFF. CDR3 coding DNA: TGTGCCAGCAGCCCACTGACTAGCGGGAGTAATGAGCAGTTCTTC.

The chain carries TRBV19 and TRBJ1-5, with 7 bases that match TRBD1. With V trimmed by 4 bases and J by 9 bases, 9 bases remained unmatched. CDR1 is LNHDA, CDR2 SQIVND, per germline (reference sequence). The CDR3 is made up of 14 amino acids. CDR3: CASSTPGQRRPQHF. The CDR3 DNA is TGTGCCAGTAGTACCCCGGGACAGAGAAGGCCCCAGCATTTT.

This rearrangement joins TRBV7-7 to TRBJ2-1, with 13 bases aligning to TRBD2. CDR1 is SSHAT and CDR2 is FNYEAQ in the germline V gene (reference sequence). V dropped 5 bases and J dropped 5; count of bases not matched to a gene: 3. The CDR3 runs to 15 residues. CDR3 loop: CASSLGLAGNNEQFF. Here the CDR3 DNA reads TGTGCCAGCAGCCTGGGACTAGCGGGAAACAATGAGCAGTTCTTC.

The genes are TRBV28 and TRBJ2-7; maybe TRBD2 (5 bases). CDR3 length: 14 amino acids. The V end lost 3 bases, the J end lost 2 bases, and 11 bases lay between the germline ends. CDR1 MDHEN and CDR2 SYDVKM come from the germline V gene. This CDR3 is CASSFPSGTYEQYF. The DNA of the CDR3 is TGTGCCAGCAGTTTTCCATCCGGGACCTACGAGCAGTACTTC.

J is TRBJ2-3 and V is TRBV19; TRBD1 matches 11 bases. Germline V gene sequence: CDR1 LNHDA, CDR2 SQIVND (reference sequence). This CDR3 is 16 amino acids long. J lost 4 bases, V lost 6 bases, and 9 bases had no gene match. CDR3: CASRPFRDRGSDTQYF. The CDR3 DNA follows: TGTGCCAGTAGACCTTTCCGGGACAGGGGGTCAGATACGCAGTATTTT.

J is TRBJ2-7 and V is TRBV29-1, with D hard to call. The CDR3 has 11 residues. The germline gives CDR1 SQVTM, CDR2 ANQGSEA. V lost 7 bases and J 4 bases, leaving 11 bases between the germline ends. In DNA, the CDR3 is TGCAGCGCCGGCGCTTATTACGAGCAGTACTTC. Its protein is CSAGAYYEQYF.

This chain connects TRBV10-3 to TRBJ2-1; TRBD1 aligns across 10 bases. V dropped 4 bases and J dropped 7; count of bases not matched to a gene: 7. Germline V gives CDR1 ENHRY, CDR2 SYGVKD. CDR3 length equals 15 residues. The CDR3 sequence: CAISGDRGEENEQFF. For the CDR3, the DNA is TGTGCCATCAGTGGGGACAGGGGCGAAGAAAATGAGCAGTTCTTC.

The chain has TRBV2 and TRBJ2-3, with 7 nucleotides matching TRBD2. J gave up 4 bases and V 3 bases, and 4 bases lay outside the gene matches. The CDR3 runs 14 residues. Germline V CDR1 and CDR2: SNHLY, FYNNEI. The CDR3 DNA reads TGTGCCAGCAGTGATGCTAGCGGAGCAGATACGCAGTATTTT. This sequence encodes CASSDASGADTQYF.

DNA for the CDR3: TGTGCCATCAGTGAGTCTAGTGGGAGGCCTGAAGCTTTCTTT. Residues: CAISESSGRPEAFF. The genes are TRBV10-3 and TRBJ1-1; D is undetermined. CDR1 is ENHRY, CDR2 SYGVKD, per germline. Trimming stripped 0 bases from V and 6 bases from J, with 11 bases between. This CDR3 spans 14 amino acids.

CDR3 in amino acids: CASSRQGSRNEQFF. The CDR3 bases are TGTGCCAGCTCCCGACAGGGAAGTCGCAATGAGCAGTTCTTC. The chain has TRBV18 and TRBJ2-1; 7 bases are shared with TRBD1. This CDR3 spans 14 amino acids. Trimming removed 6 bases from V and 6 bases from J; junction bases left unmatched: 8. Germline lookup yields CDR1 KGHSH and CDR2 LQKENI.

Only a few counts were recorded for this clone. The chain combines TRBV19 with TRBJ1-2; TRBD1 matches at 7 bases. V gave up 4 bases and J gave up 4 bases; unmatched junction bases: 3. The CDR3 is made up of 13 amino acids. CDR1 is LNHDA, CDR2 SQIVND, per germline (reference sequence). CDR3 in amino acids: CASSNRGGYGYTF. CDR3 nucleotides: TGTGCCAGTAGTAACAGGGGTGGCTATGGCTACACCTTC.

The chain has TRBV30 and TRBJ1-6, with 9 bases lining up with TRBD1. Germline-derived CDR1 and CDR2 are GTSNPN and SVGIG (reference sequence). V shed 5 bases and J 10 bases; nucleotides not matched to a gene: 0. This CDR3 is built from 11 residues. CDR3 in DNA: TGTGCCTGGGGGACAGGGTCACCCCTCCACTTT. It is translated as CAWGTGSPLHF.

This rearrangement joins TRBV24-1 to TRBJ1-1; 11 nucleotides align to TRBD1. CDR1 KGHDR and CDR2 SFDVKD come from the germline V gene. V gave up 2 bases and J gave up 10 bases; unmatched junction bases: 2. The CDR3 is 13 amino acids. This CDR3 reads CATSDYGTGGAFF. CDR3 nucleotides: TGTGCCACCAGTGATTATGGGACAGGGGGAGCTTTCTTT.

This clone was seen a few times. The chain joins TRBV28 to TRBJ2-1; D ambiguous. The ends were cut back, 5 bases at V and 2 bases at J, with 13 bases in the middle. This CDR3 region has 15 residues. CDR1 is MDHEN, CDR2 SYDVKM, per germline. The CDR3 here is CASSPWRFTYNEQFF. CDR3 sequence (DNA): TGTGCCAGCAGTCCCTGGCGGTTCACCTACAATGAGCAGTTCTTC.

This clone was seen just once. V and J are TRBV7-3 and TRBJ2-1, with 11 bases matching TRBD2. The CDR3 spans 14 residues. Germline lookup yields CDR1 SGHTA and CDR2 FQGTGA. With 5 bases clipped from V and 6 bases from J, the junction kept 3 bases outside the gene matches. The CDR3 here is CASSASGRSNEQFF. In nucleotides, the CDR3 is TGTGCCAGCAGCGCTAGCGGGAGGAGCAATGAGCAGTTCTTC.

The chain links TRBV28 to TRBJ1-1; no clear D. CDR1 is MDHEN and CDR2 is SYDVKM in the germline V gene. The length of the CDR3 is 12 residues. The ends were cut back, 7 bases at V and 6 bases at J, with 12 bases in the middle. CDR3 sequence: CASISQFAEAFF. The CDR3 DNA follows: TGTGCCAGCATTAGCCAGTTCGCTGAAGCTTTCTTT.

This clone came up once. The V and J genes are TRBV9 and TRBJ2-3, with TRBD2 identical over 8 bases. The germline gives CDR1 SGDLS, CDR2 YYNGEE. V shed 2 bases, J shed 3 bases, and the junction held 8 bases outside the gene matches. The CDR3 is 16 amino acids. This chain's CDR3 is CASSVITGGGTDTQYF. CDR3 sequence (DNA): TGTGCCAGCAGCGTGATTACGGGAGGGGGAACAGATACGCAGTATTTT.

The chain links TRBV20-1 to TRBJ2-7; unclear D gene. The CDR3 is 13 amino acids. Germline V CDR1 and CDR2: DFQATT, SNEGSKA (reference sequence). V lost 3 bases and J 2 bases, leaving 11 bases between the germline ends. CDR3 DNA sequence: TGCAGTGCTAGTGACGTATTAACCTACGAGCAGTACTTC. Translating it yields CSASDVLTYEQYF.

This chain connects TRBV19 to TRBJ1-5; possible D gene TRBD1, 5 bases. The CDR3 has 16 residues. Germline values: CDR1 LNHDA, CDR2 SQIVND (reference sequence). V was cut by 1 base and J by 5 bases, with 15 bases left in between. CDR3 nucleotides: TGTGCCAGTAGTATAGTTTTTGAGGGGAGGCATCAGCCCCAGCATTTT. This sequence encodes CASSIVFEGRHQPQHF.

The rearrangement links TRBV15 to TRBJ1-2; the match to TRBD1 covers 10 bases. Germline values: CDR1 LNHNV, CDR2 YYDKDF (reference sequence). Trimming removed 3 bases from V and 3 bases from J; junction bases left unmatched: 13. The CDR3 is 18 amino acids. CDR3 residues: CATSSFDRGPNFDYGYTF. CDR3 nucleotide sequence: TGTGCCACCAGCAGCTTCGACAGGGGGCCGAACTTTGACTATGGCTACACCTTC. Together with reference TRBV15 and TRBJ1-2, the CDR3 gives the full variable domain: DAMVIQNPRYQVTQFGKPVTLSCSQTLNHNVMYWYQQKSSQAPKLLFHYYDKDFNNEADTPDNFQSRRPNTSFCFLDIRSPGLGDTAMYLCATSSFDRGPNFDYGYTFGSGTRLTVV.

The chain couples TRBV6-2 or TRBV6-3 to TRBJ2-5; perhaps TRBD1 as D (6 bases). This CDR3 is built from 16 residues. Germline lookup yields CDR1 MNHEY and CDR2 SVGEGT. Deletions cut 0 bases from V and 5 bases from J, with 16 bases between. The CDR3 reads CASSYSTGTTRETQYF. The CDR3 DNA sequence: TGTGCCAGCAGTTACTCCACAGGGACGACCCGGGAGACCCAGTACTTC.

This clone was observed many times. The CDR3 region is CASSLVQGVFGGSPLHF. The CDR3 DNA reads as TGTGCCAGCAGCTTAGTACAGGGGGTTTTTGGTGGTTCACCCCTCCACTTT. The chain couples TRBV7-2 to TRBJ1-6, with 8 bases aligning to TRBD1. Unmatched junction bases numbered 11, after V lost 1 base and J lost 9 bases. The CDR3 has 17 residues. Per germline, CDR1 SGHTA and CDR2 FQGNSA.